This T cell receptor beta chain was sequenced during a study of blood T cell repertoires in COVID-19. Study-wide context: There were acute and convalescent COVID-19 samples, and they came from the United States, Italy and Spain.

In germline, CDR1 is MDHEN, CDR2 SYDVKM. After removal of 4 bases from V and 7 bases from J, the junction contained 12 bases not matched to a gene. The CDR3 covers 16 residues. In the study's own analysis: For nucleated cells, counts were estimated from reference gene primer amplification. Produced via immunoSEQ multiplex PCR; TCRdb's table is partial and in-frame only. V and J calls and clone size are as listed in that table; D and trimming were resolved from the DNA. This sample has 100,000 to 150,000 clones, with less than 90% found just once. Material: peripheral blood. The TCR was taken from a woman of 80 years or more with acute or convalescent COVID-19. The V and J genes are TRBV28 and TRBJ2-1; 8 nucleotides align to TRBD1. CDR3 residues: CASSWTRGRGRNEQFF. DNA for the CDR3: TGTGCCAGCAGTTGGACGCGGGGCAGGGGGCGGAATGAGCAGTTCTTC.